This T cell receptor (beta chain) derives from a study of cytomegalovirus exposure and HLA in healthy donors. Study conclusions and caveats: Subsequent analysis revealed that first-cohort TCR clusters tended to co-occur in the 90 to 150 validation repertoires.

This table comes from immunoSEQ multiplex PCR, and its TCRdb copy is limited to in-frame clones, with some not included. The sample records fewer than 250,000 clones, about nine tenths being singletons. Trimming took off 5 bases at V and 0 bases at J, with 5 bases between the two ends. Germline loops: CDR1 LNHDA, CDR2 SQIVND (reference sequence). The CDR3 totals 13 residues. Donors were drawn from the roughly 130-subject validation cohort, separate from the roughly 700-subject first cohort. Turning to this clone: Its antigen remains unidentified.

Sequencing used PBMCs. The clonotype comes from a young woman in good health and CMV-seropositive. The chain has TRBV19 and TRBJ1-3; D not resolved. The CDR3 is CASSSLSGNTIYF. The CDR3 DNA is TGTGCCAGTAGTTCCCTCTCTGGAAACACCATATATTTT.